This T cell receptor beta chain was documented in a study of blood T cell repertoires in COVID-19. In the original analysis: Reference gene primers were amplified, and this amplification served to estimate nucleated cell counts. Sequencing was performed with immunoSEQ multiplex PCR; in TCRdb, only in-frame clones are kept and a portion is missing. Clonal size and the V and J genes are those of that table, whereas D and trimming came from the DNA. The repertoire holds some 83,000 clones, with around 87% as singletons. This clone was observed a single time. This CDR3 comprises 13 residues. Trimming took 1 base from V and 7 from J, leaving 10 bases between them. Germline V CDR1 and CDR2: LGHDT, YNNKEL (reference sequence).

The chain is built from TRBV3-1 (or the pseudogene TRBV3-2) and TRBJ1-1; tentative D call: TRBD1 (5 bases). This clonotype was obtained from a man older than 75 with active or convalescent COVID-19. Sequenced input: peripheral blood. CDR3 sequence reads: CASSQVSQGEAFF. Written as DNA, the CDR3 is TGTGCCAGCAGCCAAGTGTCGCAGGGTGAAGCTTTCTTT.